This T cell receptor (beta chain) comes out of a study of blood T cell repertoires in COVID-19. Per the authors' pipeline: Amplification of reference gene primers was used by the study to estimate nucleated cell counts. Produced via immunoSEQ multiplex PCR; TCRdb's table is partial and in-frame only. That table supplies the V and J calls and clone size; D and trimming were determined from the DNA. The sample shows roughly 240,000 clones, approximately 90% of them seen only once. J gave up 1 base and V 8 bases, and 4 bases lay outside the gene matches. The CDR3 is made up of 14 amino acids. CDR1 and CDR2 (germline): SNHLY, FYNNEI. Participants were placed into cohorts based on the clinical history they reported.

The receptor's source is a man in his forties or fifties who had been exposed to COVID-19. The sequencing sample was made of PBMCs or T cells enriched from blood (not recorded which). The V and J genes are TRBV2 and TRBJ2-3, with 9 bases aligning to TRBD1. The CDR3 bases are TGTGCCAGCTCCGGACAGGGGCGCACAGATACGCAGTATTTT. Its protein product is CASSGQGRTDTQYF.